This T cell receptor (beta chain) was obtained from a study of shared clonotypes between healthy human individuals. Whole-study context: Each donor contributed plates that comprised three CD4 naive, three CD4 memory, two CD8 naive and one CD8 memory.

The assay was immunoSEQ multiplex PCR, and TCRdb's table has in-frame clones only and misses some. The sample has about 2.4 million clones; 90% to 95% are singletons. This clone is a singleton in its sample. CDR3 length: 12 amino acids. V was cut by 2 bases and J by 7 bases, with 8 bases left in between. Germline V gene data show CDR1 as ENHRY and CDR2 as SYGVKD. Division of CD4+ cells produced a CD45RA+ naive subset and a CD45RA-negative memory subset. The source material was naive CD4+ T cells sorted from blood. Stated subset: CD45RA+ positively selected. This TCR came from a man younger than 30 in good health. V usage is TRBV10-3 and J usage is TRBJ1-2; a possible D gene is TRBD1 (6 bases). The chain's CDR3 is CAISETGPGYTF. Here the CDR3 DNA reads TGTGCCATCAGTGAGACAGGGCCTGGCTACACCTTC.